This T cell receptor (beta chain) was profiled in a study of lymphopenia after photon versus proton radiotherapy. The assay was immunoSEQ multiplex PCR, and TCRdb's table has in-frame clones only and misses some. In the table there are 6,000 to 8,500 clones, about 90% of which are singletons. A note on this clone: Its antigen is unidentified.

Trimming took 3 bases from V and 4 from J, leaving 21 bases between them. Germline V gives CDR1 MRHNA, CDR2 SNTAGT. The CDR3 spans 17 residues. Study-level points and caveats: Post-nadir diversity loss with photons came from oligoclonal expansion, particularly CD8+ Temra cells. Relative stability marked proton patients; photon patients lost diversity and naive cells. Better survival with proton therapy was suggested as possible, not demonstrated.

The sequenced sample was peripheral blood, obtained from a patient treated with photon-based radiotherapy. The receptor comes from a man in his sixties with cholangiocarcinoma. The chain joins TRBV6-4 to TRBJ1-2, with D possibly matching TRBD1 (5 bases). CDR3 DNA sequence: TGTGCCAGCAGTGAGGATTGTGTCGACAGTAAAGTCTATGGCTACACCTTC. It codes for CASSEDCVDSKVYGYTF.